Listed below are T cell receptor beta chains from one sample, sequenced in a study of shared clonotypes between healthy human individuals. Sequencing was performed with immunoSEQ multiplex PCR; in TCRdb, only in-frame clones are kept and a portion is missing. Of about 2.5 million clones in the sample, around 92% are singletons; the top ten hold approximately 0.41%. Sequenced: naive CD4+ T cells from PBMCs. The source of these receptors is a man aged 18 to 30 in good health. Some clones in this sample may be carry-over from other donors' samples. The CDR3 runs from the conserved cysteine through the conserved F or W. Each record gives: J gene, clone size, D gene, V gene, CDR3 protein, CDR3 DNA. A D gene is named only where the DNA matches it firmly. The size field is filled for only some rows; it gives once, few, many or a size class.

J: TRBJ1-2; size: .; D: .; V: TRBV29-1; CDR3: CSVEQANYGYTF; DNA: TGCAGCGTTGAACAGGCTAACTATGGCTACACCTTC
J: TRBJ2-7; size: .; D: TRBD1; V: TRBV18; CDR3: CASSQTGGGDEQYF; DNA: TGTGCCAGCTCACAGACAGGGGGCGGGGACGAGCAGTACTTC
J: TRBJ1-1; size: once; D: .; V: TRBV5-1; CDR3: CASRKGRMNTEAFF; DNA: TGCGCCAGCAGGAAAGGGCGGATGAACACTGAAGCTTTCTTT
J: TRBJ2-7; size: .; D: .; V: TRBV5-1; CDR3: CASSFGVSPTYEQYF; DNA: TGCGCCAGCAGCTTCGGTGTCAGTCCAACCTACGAGCAGTACTTC
J: TRBJ2-3; size: .; D: .; V: TRBV4-3; CDR3: CASSQSAGDTQYF; DNA: TGCGCCAGCAGCCAGAGCGCAGGAGATACGCAGTATTTT
J: TRBJ2-2; size: .; D: .; V: TRBV2; CDR3: CASSEQGGITGELFF; DNA: TGTGCCAGCAGTGAACAGGGGGGTATCACCGGGGAGCTGTTTTTT
J: TRBJ1-3; size: .; D: .; V: TRBV18; CDR3: CASSPNMAGASGNTIYF; DNA: TGTGCCAGCTCACCAAATATGGCAGGGGCGTCGGGAAACACCATATATTTT
J: TRBJ2-3; size: once; D: TRBD2; V: TRBV15; CDR3: CATSRDRGLAGVTDTQYF; DNA: TGTGCCACCAGCAGAGATAGAGGACTAGCGGGAGTCACAGATACGCAGTATTTT
J: TRBJ2-5; size: .; D: .; V: TRBV11-2; CDR3: CASSPQETQYF; DNA: TGTGCCAGCAGCCCTCAGGAGACCCAGTACTTC
J: TRBJ2-3; size: .; D: TRBD2; V: TRBV7-3; CDR3: CASSLRGKGLAGPTDTQYF; DNA: TGTGCCAGCAGCTTAAGAGGGAAGGGGCTAGCGGGACCCACAGATACGCAGTATTTT
J: TRBJ2-7; size: .; D: .; V: TRBV2; CDR3: CASSVLAQSYEQYF; DNA: TGTGCCAGCAGTGTCCTAGCGCAGTCCTACGAGCAGTACTTC
J: TRBJ1-1; size: .; D: .; V: TRBV7-2; CDR3: CASSLDWSSTEAFF; DNA: TGTGCCAGCAGCTTAGATTGGAGTTCCACTGAAGCTTTCTTT
J: TRBJ2-5; size: .; D: .; V: TRBV27; CDR3: CASSPGPWEETQYF; DNA: TGTGCCAGCAGCCCTGGGCCGTGGGAAGAGACCCAGTACTTC
J: TRBJ1-2; size: .; D: TRBD1; V: TRBV25-1; CDR3: CASSAAGGGYTF; DNA: TGTGCCAGCAGTGCGGCAGGGGGAGGCTACACCTTC
J: TRBJ2-6; size: .; D: .; V: TRBV7-3; CDR3: CASSLTREPGANVLTF; DNA: TGTGCCAGCAGCTTAACGAGGGAGCCTGGGGCCAACGTCCTGACTTTC
J: TRBJ1-3; size: .; D: TRBD1; V: TRBV7-8; CDR3: CASSSQTGGNTIYF; DNA: TGTGCCAGCAGCTCCCAGACAGGGGGGAACACCATATATTTT
J: TRBJ1-1; size: .; D: .; V: TRBV6-5; CDR3: CASSPGRLNTEAFF; DNA: TGTGCCAGCAGCCCCGGCCGTCTGAACACTGAAGCTTTCTTT
J: TRBJ2-1; size: once; D: TRBD2; V: TRBV19; CDR3: CASSIIAGVVYNEQFF; DNA: TGTGCCAGTAGTATTATAGCGGGAGTGGTATACAATGAGCAGTTCTTC
J: TRBJ2-6; size: .; D: .; V: TRBV7-3; CDR3: CASSPNRAGANVLTF; DNA: TGTGCCAGCAGCCCGAACAGGGCTGGGGCCAACGTCCTGACTTTC
J: TRBJ2-7; size: .; D: TRBD2; V: TRBV5-1; CDR3: CASSLGTSGAYEQYF; DNA: TGCGCCAGCAGCTTGGGGACTAGCGGGGCCTACGAGCAGTACTTC
J: TRBJ2-7; size: .; D: .; V: TRBV9; CDR3: CASSLLGTLLNEQYF; DNA: TGTGCCAGCAGCCTCCTAGGGACCCTCCTTAACGAGCAGTACTTC
J: TRBJ2-7; size: .; D: .; V: TRBV9; CDR3: CASSVGPVSYEQYF; DNA: TGTGCCAGCAGCGTAGGTCCAGTTAGCTACGAGCAGTACTTC
J: TRBJ2-7; size: .; D: .; V: TRBV7-2; CDR3: CASAPGGGSYEQYF; DNA: TGTGCCAGCGCCCCTGGCGGAGGGTCATACGAGCAGTACTTC
J: TRBJ2-5; size: .; D: TRBD2; V: TRBV7-3; CDR3: CASSKLAGSGETQYF; DNA: TGTGCCAGCAGCAAACTAGCGGGATCTGGAGAGACCCAGTACTTC
J: TRBJ2-1; size: .; D: .; V: TRBV5-4; CDR3: CASSPGGLARYNEQFF; DNA: TGTGCCAGCAGCCCCGGGGGCCTAGCGAGATACAATGAGCAGTTCTTC
J: TRBJ1-1; size: .; D: .; V: TRBV28; CDR3: CASSLWGNSDTEAFF; DNA: TGTGCCAGCAGTTTGTGGGGTAATTCCGACACTGAAGCTTTCTTT
J: TRBJ1-6; size: once; D: .; V: TRBV7-9; CDR3: CASSQGNNSPLHF; DNA: TGTGCCAGCAGCCAGGGGAATAATTCACCCCTCCACTTT